The entry that follows covers one T cell receptor beta chain sequence. Its antigen is as yet unknown. With V trimmed by 5 bases and J by 7 bases, 8 bases remained unmatched. There are 15 residues in the CDR3. CDR1 is SGHNT and CDR2 is YENEEA in the germline V gene. The data were taken from a study of identifying expanded T cells in peripheral blood. Study outcomes and limitations: Across healthy donors, higher total template counts meant significantly greater roughly 2-week count variance.

During the collection period, no donor immune events like infections were recorded. TCRdb's table, derived via immunoSEQ multiplex PCR, lists solely in-frame clones and lacks some. The sample holds 95,000 to 100,000 clones; around nine tenths are singletons and the top ten take 17%. The sample taken for sequencing was blood. The origin of this receptor is a person between 18 and 70 years old in good health. The rearrangement uses TRBV11-3 and TRBJ1-6; 7 bases line up with TRBD1. CDR3: CASSRGGTANSPLHF. The CDR3 coding sequence is TGTGCCAGCAGCCGAGGCGGGACAGCAAATTCACCCCTCCACTTT.